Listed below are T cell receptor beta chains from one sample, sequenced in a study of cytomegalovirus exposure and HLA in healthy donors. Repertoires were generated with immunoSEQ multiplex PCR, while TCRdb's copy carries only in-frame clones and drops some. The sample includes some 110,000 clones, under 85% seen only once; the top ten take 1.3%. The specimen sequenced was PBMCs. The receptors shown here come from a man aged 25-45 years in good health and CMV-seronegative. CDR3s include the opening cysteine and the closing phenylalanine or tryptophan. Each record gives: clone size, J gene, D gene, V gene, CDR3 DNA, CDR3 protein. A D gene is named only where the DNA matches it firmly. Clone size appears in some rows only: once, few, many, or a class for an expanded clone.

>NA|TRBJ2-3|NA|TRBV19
TGTGCCAGTAGTATTCAGACTAAAACAGATACGCAGTATTTT
CASSIQTKTDTQYF
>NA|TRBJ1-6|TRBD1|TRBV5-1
TGCGCCAGCAGCATGGACAGGGTGGGTTCACCCCTCCACTTT
CASSMDRVGSPLHF
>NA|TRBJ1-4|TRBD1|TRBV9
TGTGCCAGCAGCCTAGACAGGGGTAATGAAAAACTGTTTTTT
CASSLDRGNEKLFF
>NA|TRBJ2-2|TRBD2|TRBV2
TGTGCCAGCAGTGTTCATACAGCCGGGACTAGCGGACGGACCGGGGAGCTGTTTTTT
CASSVHTAGTSGRTGELFF
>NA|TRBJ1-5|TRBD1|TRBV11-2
TGTGCCAGCAGCATAGGGACAGATAGCAATCAGCCCCAGCATTTT
CASSIGTDSNQPQHF
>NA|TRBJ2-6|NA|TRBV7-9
TGTGCCAGCAGCTTCTTACGGGGAAGCTCTGGGGCCAACGTCCTGACTTTC
CASSFLRGSSGANVLTF
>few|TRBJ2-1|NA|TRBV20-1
TGCAGTGCTAAGGCTAGCCATGAGCAGTTCTTC
CSAKASHEQFF
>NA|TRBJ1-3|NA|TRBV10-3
TGTGCCATCATGGGGCAGCTGGGAAACACCATATATTTT
CAIMGQLGNTIYF
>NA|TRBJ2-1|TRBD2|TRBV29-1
TGCAGCGTTGACGGCGGGGGGGCATACAATGAGCAGTTCTTC
CSVDGGGAYNEQFF
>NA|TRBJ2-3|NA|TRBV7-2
TGTGCCAGCAGCTTAGGGGCGGGGTACACAGATACGCAGTATTTT
CASSLGAGYTDTQYF
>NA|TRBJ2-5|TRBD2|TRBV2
TGTGCCAGCAGTCAGACTAGCGGGGCTGCAGAGACCCAGTACTTC
CASSQTSGAAETQYF
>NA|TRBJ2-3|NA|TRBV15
TGTGCCACCAGCAGAGATCGCGGGGCAGATACGCAGTATTTT
CATSRDRGADTQYF
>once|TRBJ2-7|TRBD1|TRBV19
TGTGCCAGTAGTCTGGGACAGGGGATCTACGAGCAGTACTTC
CASSLGQGIYEQYF
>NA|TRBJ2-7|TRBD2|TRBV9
TGTGCCAGCAGCGAACCCGGGACTAGCGGCCACGAGCAGTACTTC
CASSEPGTSGHEQYF
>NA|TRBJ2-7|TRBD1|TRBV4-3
TGCGCCAGCAGCCACTCACCGGGACAGGGGCACTACGAGCAGTACTTC
CASSHSPGQGHYEQYF
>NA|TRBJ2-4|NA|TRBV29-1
TGCAGCGTTAGACCGAGACTAGCCAAAAACATTCAGTACTTC
CSVRPRLAKNIQYF